This passage covers 27 T cell receptor beta chains from one sample sequenced in a study of blood T cell repertoires in COVID-19. Assay used: immunoSEQ multiplex PCR; TCRdb lists only in-frame clones, some missing. The sample consists of under 250,000 clones, 83% of them appearing once. The specimen was peripheral blood. These receptors were obtained from a woman aged 50 to 65 with acute or convalescent COVID-19.

V and J are TRBV9 and TRBJ1-6; the D is unclear. The germline V gene has CDR1 SGDLS and CDR2 YYNGEE. CDR3 length: 16 amino acids. V was cut by 2 bases and J by 7 bases, with 16 bases left in between. CDR3 loop: CASSVEALAGNSPLHF. The CDR3 bases are TGTGCCAGCAGCGTCGAGGCTTTAGCGGGAAATTCACCCCTCCACTTT.

The chain has TRBV9 and TRBJ1-5; D not certain. Between the trimmed V and J ends, which lost 4 bases and 4 bases, there was a span of 18 bases. Germline V lookup: CDR1 SGDLS, CDR2 YYNGEE. CDR3 length: 16 residues. CDR3 sequence (DNA): TGTGCCAGCAGCCCGACCTCAGGATTCGTAAATCAGCCCCAGCATTTT. It encodes CASSPTSGFVNQPQHF.

The chain uses TRBV28 and TRBJ1-1; the match to TRBD1 covers 7 bases. Unmatched junction bases numbered 16, after V lost 5 bases and J lost 4 bases. Germline assignment: CDR1 MDHEN and CDR2 SYDVKM. The CDR3 covers 17 residues. CDR3 protein: CASSGEGARRGSTEAFF. CDR3 nucleotide sequence: TGTGCCAGCAGTGGCGAGGGGGCGCGAAGGGGAAGCACTGAAGCTTTCTTT.

This rearrangement joins TRBV5-4 to TRBJ2-7; the D gene is possibly TRBD1 (5 bases). The germline CDR1 and CDR2 sequences are SGHNT and YYREEE (reference sequence). CDR3 length: 15 amino acids. Between the trimmed V and J ends, which lost 0 bases and 3 bases, there was a span of 13 bases. The CDR3 is CASSLGGAVDYEQYF. The DNA of the CDR3 is TGTGCCAGCAGCTTGGGGGGCGCGGTGGACTACGAGCAGTACTTC.

V gene TRBV6-5 combines with J gene TRBJ2-7; TRBD2 matches 8 bases. V lost 6 bases and J lost 3; bases outside the gene matches: 10. Germline CDR1 reads MNHEY; CDR2 reads SVGAGI. The CDR3 loop spans 15 amino acids. DNA for the CDR3: TGTGCCAGCAGCCATGATAGCGGGGCGGACTACGAGCAGTACTTC. Translated: CASSHDSGADYEQYF.

In its sample, this clone was seen once. The chain couples TRBV6-5 to TRBJ2-7; tentative D call: TRBD2 (6 bases). CDR3 size: 14 residues. Germline CDR1 and CDR2: MNHEY and SVGAGI. Trimming stripped 0 bases from V and 5 bases from J, with 11 bases between. The DNA for the CDR3 is TGTGCCAGCAGTTACTCGTGGGGACTGGACGAGCAGTACTTC. It translates to CASSYSWGLDEQYF.

The chain has TRBV10-3 and TRBJ1-3; 9 bases match TRBD1. V lost 10 bases and J lost 3; bases outside the gene matches: 7. This CDR3 comprises 14 residues. Germline CDR1 and CDR2: ENHRY and SYGVKD. The CDR3 sequence is CATQGTGFGNTIYF. The CDR3 bases are TGTGCCACCCAGGGGACAGGGTTTGGAAACACCATATATTTT.

This clone was counted once. CDR3 sequence reads: CASSLTPRRTEAFF. CDR3 coding DNA: TGTGCCAGCAGCTTAACGCCCCGGAGGACTGAAGCTTTCTTT. The chain joins TRBV11-2 to TRBJ1-1; D ambiguous. Deletions cut 2 bases from V and 5 bases from J, with 12 bases between. The CDR3 is 14 residues long. Per the germline V gene, CDR1 is SGHAT and CDR2 is FQNNGV.

As for this clone: At one boundary the junction diverges from the germline segment, which might be a read error. The chain carries TRBV6-4 and TRBJ1-5; TRBD1 is a possible D gene (6 bases). The germline V gene encodes CDR1 MRHNA and CDR2 SNTAGT. The CDR3 length is 15 residues. CDR3 DNA sequence: TGTGCCAGCAGTGATCGGGACATTAGCCATCAGCCCCAGCATTTT. Translated: CASSDRDISHQPQHF.

The rearrangement uses TRBV2 and TRBJ2-3, with 12 bases identical to TRBD1. CDR1 and CDR2 from the germline V gene are SNHLY and FYNNEI. This CDR3 is built from 16 residues. Unmatched junction bases numbered 8, after V lost 4 bases and J lost 6 bases. In DNA, the CDR3 is TGTGCCAGCAGTGCTCCGGAGGGACAGGGGGCTGATACGCAGTATTTT. Translation: CASSAPEGQGADTQYF.

The CDR3 coding sequence is TGTGCCAGCAGCTTAGATGGTATCCAGGCCACAGATACGCAGTATTTT. This codes for CASSLDGIQATDTQYF. V is TRBV11-2 and J is TRBJ2-3, with D unresolved. V shed 0 bases and J shed 2 bases, with 12 bases lying between them. The CDR3 sequence is 16 residues long. Per germline, CDR1 SGHAT and CDR2 FQNNGV. The full variable domain, rest sourced from reference TRBV11-2 and TRBJ2-3, is EAGVAQSPRYKIIEKRQSVAFWCNPISGHATLYWYQQILGQGPKLLIQFQNNGVVDDSQLPKDRFSAERLKGVDSTLKIQPAKLEDSAVYLCASSLDGIQATDTQYFGPGTRLTVL.

CDR3 nucleotides: TGCGCCAGCAGCTCACAGGGTCTTTCCTACAATGAGCAGTTCTTC. It translates to CASSSQGLSYNEQFF. The rearrangement joins TRBV5-1 to TRBJ2-1; a possible D gene is TRBD1 (6 bases). From germline, CDR1 is SGHRS and CDR2 YFSETQ. The CDR3 runs 15 residues. V dropped 3 bases and J dropped 1 base, with 11 bases sitting between them. Full variable domain (missing parts from reference TRBV5-1 and TRBJ2-1): KAGVTQTPRYLIKTRGQQVTLSCSPISGHRSVSWYQQTPGQGLQFLFEYFSETQRNKGNFPGRFSGRQFSNSRSEMNVSTLELGDSALYLCASSSQGLSYNEQFFGPGTRLTVL.

The J gene is TRBJ1-2, the V gene TRBV6-1; perhaps TRBD1 as D (5 bases). Between the trimmed V and J ends, which lost 3 bases and 0 bases, there was a span of 17 bases. This CDR3 has 17 residues. From germline, CDR1 is MNHNS and CDR2 SASEGT. The DNA of the CDR3 is TGTGCCAGCAGTGATTTTTTGGGGACTAGCACTAACTATGGCTACACCTTC. Translation gives CASSDFLGTSTNYGYTF.

This chain links TRBV19 with TRBJ2-1; 8 bases agree with TRBD2. This CDR3 is built from 14 residues. The V gene's germline CDR1 is LNHDA and CDR2 SQIVND (reference sequence). V shed 3 bases, J shed 6 bases, and the junction held 4 bases outside the gene matches. The CDR3 DNA follows: TGTGCCAGTAGTATTAAGGCGGGGGGCAATGAGCAGTTCTTC. Translating it yields CASSIKAGGNEQFF.

This clone was seen a few times. The chain combines TRBV6-5 with TRBJ1-2, with TRBD1 as a possible D gene (5 bases). Trimming pared 4 bases from V and 7 bases from J, leaving 10 bases between. Germline V gene lookup returns CDR1 MNHEY and CDR2 SVGAGI. The CDR3 runs 12 residues. This chain's CDR3 is CASSSGIGGYTF. In DNA, the CDR3 is TGTGCCAGCAGTTCAGGGATAGGTGGCTACACCTTC.

The rearrangement uses TRBV29-1 and TRBJ2-1, with a weak D call TRBD2 (7 bases). The CDR3 is 13 amino acids. CDR1 is SQVTM, CDR2 ANQGSEA, per germline. V dropped 4 bases and J dropped 6 bases, with 13 bases sitting between them. CDR3 in amino acids: CSVGGGSRNEQFF. The CDR3 DNA reads as TGCAGCGTTGGGGGGGGCTCGCGCAATGAGCAGTTCTTC.

The rearrangement joins TRBV6-1 to TRBJ1-1, with 7 bases identical to TRBD1. The CDR3 has 14 amino acids. Per germline, CDR1 MNHNS and CDR2 SASEGT. V trimming: 7 bases; J trimming: 2 bases; junction bases outside the gene matches: 7. DNA of the CDR3: TGTGCCAGCAACTTAGGACAGGCCAACACTGAAGCTTTCTTT. Protein product: CASNLGQANTEAFF.

The gene calls are TRBV10-3 and TRBJ2-7, with D possibly being TRBD1 (6 bases). Trimming pared 6 bases from V and 4 bases from J, leaving 16 bases between. CDR3 length equals 14 residues. Germline lookup yields CDR1 ENHRY and CDR2 SYGVKD. The CDR3 spells CAIRNGQSNYEQYF. The CDR3 region has the DNA TGTGCCATCAGGAACGGACAGAGCAATTACGAGCAGTACTTC.

CDR3 in DNA: TGTGCCAGCAGTTTTTCTAGCGGGCATCGTTCCTACGAGCAGTACTTC. Residues: CASSFSSGHRSYEQYF. The chain uses TRBV27 and TRBJ2-7, with 8 bases fitting TRBD2. There are 16 residues in the CDR3. J was trimmed by 1 base and V by 3 bases; bases with no gene match: 8. Per the germline V gene, CDR1 is MNHEY and CDR2 is SMNVEV (reference sequence).

CDR3 sequence reads: CASSVGDSPTDTQYF. CDR3 coding DNA: TGCGCCAGCAGCGTAGGGGACAGTCCCACAGATACGCAGTATTTT. The chain employs TRBV5-1 and TRBJ2-3, with 7 bases lining up with TRBD1. This CDR3 spans 15 amino acids. Germline values: CDR1 SGHRS, CDR2 YFSETQ. J was trimmed by 2 bases and V by 4 bases; bases with no gene match: 7.

The chain recombines TRBV6-6 with TRBJ1-1; the D is unclear. Germline values: CDR1 MNHNY, CDR2 SVGAGI (reference sequence). The CDR3 extends over 12 amino acids. V lost 4 bases and J lost 6, with 9 bases in between. This CDR3 reads CASSFLVAEAFF. The CDR3, as DNA: TGTGCCAGCAGTTTCCTCGTCGCTGAAGCTTTCTTT.

The V call is TRBV29-1, the J call TRBJ2-7; possibly TRBD2 for D (5 bases). The V gene lost 3 bases and the J gene lost 5 bases, with 14 bases spanning the gap. Germline V gene lookup returns CDR1 SQVTM and CDR2 ANQGSEA. The CDR3 totals 13 residues. The CDR3, as DNA: TGCAGCGTTGAGGCTAGCCCCGGGGACGAGCAGTACTTC. Its protein is CSVEASPGDEQYF.

This chain links TRBV5-1 with TRBJ1-1; D remains unclear. From germline, CDR1 is SGHRS and CDR2 YFSETQ. V was pared by 4 bases and J by 1 base, with 8 bases between. The CDR3 covers 13 residues. This CDR3 reads CASSHSKNTEAFF. For the CDR3, the DNA is TGCGCCAGCAGCCACTCGAAGAACACTGAAGCTTTCTTT. The full variable domain, rest sourced from reference TRBV5-1 and TRBJ1-1, is KAGVTQTPRYLIKTRGQQVTLSCSPISGHRSVSWYQQTPGQGLQFLFEYFSETQRNKGNFPGRFSGRQFSNSRSEMNVSTLELGDSALYLCASSHSKNTEAFFGQGTRLTVV.

This chain joins TRBV15 and TRBJ1-5; possible D gene TRBD1, 6 bases. This CDR3 is 13 amino acids long. With 7 bases removed from V and 2 bases from J, the gap between germline ends came to 9 bases. The germline V gene encodes CDR1 LNHNV and CDR2 YYDKDF (reference sequence). This CDR3 reads CATTGAGNQPQHF. The CDR3 DNA reads TGTGCCACCACAGGGGCTGGCAATCAGCCCCAGCATTTT.

In this sample, this clone turned up once. The CDR3 nucleotides read TGTGCCAGCAGTTTATCGAGGGACTCTGGTCGGGAGCAGTTCTTC. Encoded protein: CASSLSRDSGREQFF. The gene calls are TRBV27 and TRBJ2-1; perhaps TRBD2 as D (6 bases). CDR3 size: 15 residues. V shed 0 bases and J shed 10 bases, with 16 bases lying between them. Germline values: CDR1 MNHEY, CDR2 SMNVEV (reference sequence).

The sample holds one count of this clone. This chain joins TRBV9 and TRBJ2-3, with TRBD2 identical over 7 bases. V shed 7 bases, J shed 0 bases, and the junction held 2 bases outside the gene matches. The CDR3 runs to 13 residues. Germline CDR1 SGDLS, CDR2 YYNGEE. The CDR3 spells CASGRASTDTQYF. Here the CDR3 DNA reads TGTGCCAGCGGGAGGGCCAGCACAGATACGCAGTATTTT.

The V gene is TRBV6-5, the J gene TRBJ1-3; D unclear. Germline loops: CDR1 MNHEY, CDR2 SVGAGI. V lost 6 bases to trimming and J lost 0 bases, with 6 bases between them. The CDR3 has 13 amino acids. CDR3 sequence (DNA): TGTGCCAGCAGACACAGCTCTGGAAACACCATATATTTT. This translates into CASRHSSGNTIYF.